This TCR beta chain is from a study of response to subunit inactivated influenza vaccine (dated by TCRdb to 2016 to 2019). The study in broad terms: To follow how T cells responded to a trivalent subunit inactivated influenza vaccine, the researchers relied on deep quantitative profiling of the T cell receptor repertoire. The research as a whole found: According to the authors, only a limited number of new T cells may be recruited by each seasonal influenza vaccination.

Points on this clonotype: There is no known antigen for this receptor. No base quality values were provided; no much bigger clone lies one nucleotide off.

The protocol used for the library was RT-PCR. The sample was run on an Illumina HiSeq 2500. In-frame beta chains were kept once TCRdb had trimmed the public reads at Q25 with fastp and called clones with MiXCR. Each record represents a unique CDR3 protein, reported with the most common genes and DNA among its rows. The sample includes around 490,000 distinct CDR3 sequences, with 7.6% observed a single time. Clones ranked in the top ten supply approximately 13% of the sample. The CDR3 measures 14 amino acids from cysteine to phenylalanine. This entry keeps only the CDR3 DNA: 42 bases, framed from base 1. V ends up 8 bases short and J 7 bases short, with an unmatched junction base count of 8. For CDR1 and CDR2, the germline V gene lists SGHTA and FQGNSA.

This specimen consisted of PBMCs from blood, obtained less than 25 months after vaccination. The clonotype originates from a man aged 50 to 75 who received an inactivated influenza vaccine. Donor details come from another sample of the same person, matched by shared clones. The rearrangement joined TRBV7-2 to TRBJ2-3; TRBD2 agrees with 11 junctional bases. The CDR3 reads as follows: CASSSGRTTHTQYF. The bases read TGTGCCAGCTCTAGCGGGAGGACCACCCATACGCAGTATTTT.